The rows below give T cell receptor beta chains drawn from one sample of a study of breast tumors, draining lymph nodes, adjacent tissues. TCRdb redid the calling of the multiplex PCR reads with MiXCR, one entry per CDR3 protein. Of about 270,000 distinct CDR3 sequences listed, roughly 30% are singletons. Sequenced material: axillary lymph node tissue. These TCRs come from a female donor with breast cancer. Some clones in this sample may be carry-over from other donors' samples. Both conserved end residues are part of each CDR3. A D gene is named only where the DNA matches it firmly. For some rows the clone size is stated as once, few or many, or as a class when expanded; others skip it.

TRBV14	TRBJ1-6	14	.	.	TGTGCCAGCAGCCAGGCAGCAGCGAATTCACCCCTCCACTTT	CASSQAAANSPLHF
TRBV7-2	TRBJ2-7	11	many	.	TGTGCCAGCAGCCTGTCAGCGGGCCAGTACTTC	CASSLSAGQYF
TRBV20-1	TRBJ2-1	15	once	TRBD2	TGCAGTGCTAGACTAGCGGGAGGGTTCAACAATGAGCAGTTCTTC	CSARLAGGFNNEQFF
TRBV30	TRBJ2-2	10	few	.	TGTGCCTGGAGGGCCGGGGAGCTGTTTTTT	CAWRAGELFF
TRBV15	TRBJ1-3	18	once	TRBD1	TGTGCCACCAGCAGAGGTTGGACAGGACAGGGGGCTGGAAACACCATATATTTT	CATSRGWTGQGAGNTIYF
TRBV7-2	TRBJ2-1	15	.	.	TGTGCCAGCAGCTTACTCTTCCTACCCTACAATGAGCAGCTCTTC	CASSLLFLPYNEQLF
TRBV11-2	TRBJ2-2	20	.	TRBD2	TGTGCCAGCAGTCGAGTCCCGGGACTAGCGGGAGGGCCGGGTACCGGGGAGCTGTTTTTT	CASSRVPGLAGGPGTGELFF
TRBV6-1	TRBJ2-3	14	many	.	TGTGCCAGCAGTGAAAGGTCAGCCACAGATACGCAGTATTTT	CASSERSATDTQYF
TRBV7-9	TRBJ2-6	17	many	.	TGTGCCAGCAGCTTAGCGGTGGGGGCTCCTGGGGCCAACGTCCTGACTTTC	CASSLAVGAPGANVLTF
TRBV4-1	TRBJ2-1	17	.	TRBD2	TGCGCCAGCAGCCAAGACTGGGTAGCGGGTACCTACAATGAGCAGTTCTTC	CASSQDWVAGTYNEQFF
TRBV24-1	TRBJ2-1	15	many	.	TGTGCCACCAGTGATCCCCTCCTCACCTACAATGAGCAGTTCTTC	CATSDPLLTYNEQFF
TRBV4-3	TRBJ2-1	15	many	TRBD2	TGCGCCAGCAGCCAAGATCCAACTAGCGGACCCGAGCAGTTCTTC	CASSQDPTSGPEQFF
TRBV10-3	TRBJ2-1	16	many	.	TGTGCCATCAGTGCGTGGAACGGGAGTAGTTACAATGAGCAGTTCTTC	CAISAWNGSSYNEQFF
TRBV6-1	TRBJ1-5	15	many	TRBD1	TGTGCCAGCAGTCAATCGACAGGGTGGGATCAGCCCCAGCATTTT	CASSQSTGWDQPQHF
TRBV20-1	TRBJ2-3	14	many	TRBD2	TGCAGTGCTCGACTAGCGGGAGGGCGAAATACGCAGTATTTT	CSARLAGGRNTQYF
TRBV12-3/TRBV12-4	TRBJ2-5	18	many	TRBD2	TGTGCCAGCAGTTTAAAACCCATGGTAGCGGGAGGCCAAGAGACCCAGTACTTC	CASSLKPMVAGGQETQYF
TRBV10-2	TRBJ1-5	13	.	.	TGCGCCAGCAGTGCAAGGAGCACAGATACACAGCATTTT	CASSARSTDTQHF
TRBV6-2/TRBV6-3	TRBJ2-1	12	.	.	TGTGCCAGCAGTATGGAGTACGGTGAGCAGTTCTTC	CASSMEYGEQFF
TRBV19	TRBJ1-1	14	.	.	TGTGCCAGTGCCCGACAGTTTTTGGGCACTGAAGCTTTCTTT	CASARQFLGTEAFF
TRBV10-2	TRBJ2-3	16	many	TRBD2	TGCGCCAGCAGTGTTATGGCGGGAGCTTCAGCAGATACGCAGTATTTT	CASSVMAGASADTQYF
TRBV6-2/TRBV6-3	TRBJ1-3	15	few	.	TGTGCCAGCAGTTACGCCGGGCACGATGGAAACACCATATATTTT	CASSYAGHDGNTIYF
TRBV28	TRBJ1-5	16	few	.	TGTGCCAGCAGCCCCGTCGGTTCAGGGACAAGCCAGCCCCAGCATTTT	CASSPVGSGTSQPQHF
TRBV7-2	TRBJ2-6	17	many	TRBD1	TGTGCCAGCAGCTCGACAGGGGGCGCGGTTGGGGCCAACGTCCTGACTTTC	CASSSTGGAVGANVLTF
TRBV11-3	TRBJ2-5	12	many	.	TGTGCCAGCAGCTTGCCCCTCGGGGCCCAGTACTTC	CASSLPLGAQYF
TRBV29-1	TRBJ1-1	17	few	TRBD1	TGCAGCGTTGAAGCCCCCCCAGGGGGCGATGCGAGATCTGAAGCTTTCTTT	CSVEAPPGGDARSEAFF
TRBV2	TRBJ2-5	16	.	TRBD2	TGTGCCAGCACTGGACTAGCGGGAAGTACGGCGGAGACCCAGTACTTC	CASTGLAGSTAETQYF
TRBV12-3/TRBV12-4	TRBJ1-4	14	many	.	TGTGCCAGCAGGTCAGGGGAGGCGGGTGAAAAACTGTTTTTT	CASRSGEAGEKLFF
TRBV5-1	TRBJ2-7	14	.	.	TGCGCCAGCAGGGGGTCAATGCTAACCTACGGGCAGTACTTC	CASRGSMLTYGQYF
TRBV6-1	TRBJ2-7	14	.	.	TGTGCCAGCGGGTCAAGGCGGGAACGCCTGGGGGTAGAGTTC	CASGSRRERLGVEF
TRBV6-5	TRBJ2-2	16	many	TRBD2	TGTGCCAGCAGTTACCTAGCGGGAGGTGGCACCGGGGAGCTGTTTTTT	CASSYLAGGGTGELFF
TRBV24-1	TRBJ2-7	12	many	.	TGTGCCACCAGTTCCCCCCTGGGTGAGCAGTACTTC	CATSSPLGEQYF
TRBV2	TRBJ2-1	14	.	.	TGTGCCAGCAGTGCAGCTAGCGAGTACAATAAGCAGTTCTTC	CASSAASEYNKQFF
TRBV29-1	TRBJ1-3	14	many	.	TGCAGCGTCCTCTCCCCAGACTCTGGAAACACCATATATTTT	CSVLSPDSGNTIYF
TRBV15	TRBJ1-2	13	.	TRBD1	TGTGCCACCAGCAGCCCGACAGGGGTAGGCTACACCTTC	CATSSPTGVGYTF
TRBV5-8	TRBJ2-1	13	many	.	TGTGCCAGCAGCGTGGGACGGATCAATGAGCAGTTCTTC	CASSVGRINEQFF
TRBV5-4	TRBJ1-2	13	.	.	TGTGCCAGCAGCGTCAACAGGGATTTTGGCTACACCTTC	CASSVNRDFGYTF
TRBV20-1	TRBJ1-5	15	many	TRBD1	TGCAGTGCTAGACGCGAAGGGACAGGAAATCAGCCCCAGCATTTT	CSARREGTGNQPQHF
TRBV6-6	TRBJ2-2	16	few	TRBD2	TGTGCCAGCAGTTACGGACTAGCGGGAGGCACCGGGGAGCTGTTTTTT	CASSYGLAGGTGELFF
TRBV4-1	TRBJ2-2	19	few	.	TGCGCCAGCAGCCAAGAGCTACTAGGGGGTAGGGGCTTAACCGGGGAGCTGTTTTTT	CASSQELLGGRGLTGELFF
TRBV19	TRBJ2-3	15	.	TRBD2	TGTGCCAGTAGTGCGGGACTAGCGGGATACAATGAGCAGTATTTT	CASSAGLAGYNEQYF
TRBV5-8	TRBJ1-2	16	many	.	TGTGCCAGCAGCTTGCAGTCGGGACCGCCGGGCGATGGCTACACCTTC	CASSLQSGPPGDGYTF
TRBV7-3	TRBJ2-1	16	many	TRBD2	TGTGCCAGCAGCTTCGTGGGGACTAGCGGGAGTGGTGAGCAGTTCTTC	CASSFVGTSGSGEQFF
TRBV5-6	TRBJ2-3	15	.	.	TGTGCCAGCACCAAACTCAGGGGGGGGACAGATACGCAGTATTTT	CASTKLRGGTDTQYF
TRBV6-6	TRBJ1-2	12	many	.	TGTGCCAGCAGTTCCCTCGGTGTTGGCTACACCTTC	CASSSLGVGYTF
TRBV2	TRBJ1-1	14	.	.	TGTGCCAGCAGTGAGCTGGGGCCGGACACTGAAGCTTTCTTT	CASSELGPDTEAFF
TRBV5-4	TRBJ2-1	15	few	TRBD2	TGTGCCAGCAGCTTGACTAGCGTGAGAGGCAATGAGCAGTTCTTC	CASSLTSVRGNEQFF
TRBV9	TRBJ1-1	14	few	.	TGTGCCAGCAGGAGGGGGATTCAGAACACTGAAGCTTTCTTT	CASRRGIQNTEAFF
TRBV20-1	TRBJ2-1	16	many	TRBD1	TGCAGTGCTAGAGACGTCGACAGGGGGACTGGCAATGAGCAGTTCTTC	CSARDVDRGTGNEQFF
TRBV2	TRBJ2-5	14	many	TRBD1	TGTGCCAGCAGTGACAGGGGGCCGGGAGAGACCCAGTACTTC	CASSDRGPGETQYF
TRBV11-1	TRBJ2-7	16	many	TRBD1	TGTGCCAGCAGCCCTTCCGGGACAGTAAGATTTTACGAGCAGTACTTC	CASSPSGTVRFYEQYF
TRBV19	TRBJ1-5	15	many	.	TGTGCCAGTATGTCCCAGGGAGGAAGCGATCAGCCCCAGCATTTT	CASMSQGGSDQPQHF
TRBV24-1	TRBJ1-1	13	.	.	TGTGCCACCAGTGGGAGGCTGAACACTGAAGCTTTCTTT	CATSGRLNTEAFF
TRBV20-1	TRBJ2-1	14	many	.	TGCAGTGCTGAAAGCGGAGCCACCTACAATGAGCAGTTCTTC	CSAESGATYNEQFF
TRBV20-1	TRBJ2-7	15	many	TRBD2	TGCAGTGCTAGAGATACGACTAGCGGGAGTGCCGAGCAGTACTTC	CSARDTTSGSAEQYF
TRBV10-3	TRBJ1-5	14	.	TRBD1	TGTGCCATCAGTTTAGGGGACAGAAATCAGCCCCAGCATTTT	CAISLGDRNQPQHF
TRBV5-8	TRBJ2-5	15	many	TRBD2	TGTGCCAGCAGCGGGGGACTAGCGGGTGCTATGGCCCAGTACTTC	CASSGGLAGAMAQYF
TRBV18	TRBJ2-7	13	.	.	TGTGCCAGCTCACCGGCTGCCTCCTACGAGCAGTACTTC	CASSPAASYEQYF
TRBV20-1	TRBJ1-6	14	many	.	TGCAGTGCTAGAGGGACAGACGGGCATTCACCCCTCCACTTT	CSARGTDGHSPLHF
TRBV29-1	TRBJ2-1	17	many	.	TGCAGCGTTGGGGGGGGGAGGGGACAGTTGGGTCACAATGAGCAGTTCTTC	CSVGGGRGQLGHNEQFF
TRBV3-1	TRBJ2-1	11	.	.	TGTGCCAGCAGCCAATATGTCGAACAGTTCTTC	CASSQYVEQFF